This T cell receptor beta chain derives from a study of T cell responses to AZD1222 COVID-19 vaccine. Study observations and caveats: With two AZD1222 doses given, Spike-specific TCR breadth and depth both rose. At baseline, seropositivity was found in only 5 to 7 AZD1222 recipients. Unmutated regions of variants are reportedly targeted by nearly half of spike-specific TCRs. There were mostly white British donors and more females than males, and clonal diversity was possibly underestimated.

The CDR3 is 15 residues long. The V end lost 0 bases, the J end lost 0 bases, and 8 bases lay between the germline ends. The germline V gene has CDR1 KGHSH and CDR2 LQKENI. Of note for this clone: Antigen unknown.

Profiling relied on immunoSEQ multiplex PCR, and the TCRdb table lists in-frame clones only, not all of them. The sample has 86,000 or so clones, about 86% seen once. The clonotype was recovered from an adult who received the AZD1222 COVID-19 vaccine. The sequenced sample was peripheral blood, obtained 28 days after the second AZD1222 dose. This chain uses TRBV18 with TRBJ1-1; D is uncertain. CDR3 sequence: CASSPPMGLNTEAFF. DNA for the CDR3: TGTGCCAGCTCACCACCCATGGGTTTGAACACTGAAGCTTTCTTT.